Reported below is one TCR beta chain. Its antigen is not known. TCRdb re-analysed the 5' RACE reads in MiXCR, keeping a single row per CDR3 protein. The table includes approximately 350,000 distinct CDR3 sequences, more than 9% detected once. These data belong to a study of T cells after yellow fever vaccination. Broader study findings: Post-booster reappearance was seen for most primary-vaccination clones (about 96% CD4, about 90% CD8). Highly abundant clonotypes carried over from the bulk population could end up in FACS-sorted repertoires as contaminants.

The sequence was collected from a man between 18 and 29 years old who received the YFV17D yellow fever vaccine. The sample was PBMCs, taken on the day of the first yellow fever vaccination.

This chain's CDR3 is CASSPRQGDNEQFF. The CDR3 DNA follows: TGTGCCAGCAGCCCCCGACAGGGGGACAATGAGCAGTTCTTC. J is TRBJ2-1 and V is TRBV11-2; 9 positions agree with TRBD1. This CDR3 contains 14 residues. CDR1 is SGHAT and CDR2 is FQNNGV in the germline V gene. V lost 5 bases and J lost 5; bases outside the gene matches: 4.